These 5 T cell receptor beta chains originate from one sample sequenced in a study of neoadjuvant nivolumab and ipilimumab in lung cancer. Clones were sequenced by immunoSEQ multiplex PCR, and TCRdb holds only the in-frame ones, with some missing. This sample has about 30,000 clones; under 95% occur once, and the top ten carry roughly 2%. Material: peripheral blood, obtained after neoadjuvant nivolumab, alone or with ipilimumab, at or shortly before surgery. The receptors come from an adult with non-small cell lung cancer.

The rearrangement joins TRBV29-1 to TRBJ1-1; D remains unclear. V was trimmed by 7 bases and J by 1 base, leaving 10 bases between them. The germline CDR1 and CDR2 sequences are SQVTM and ANQGSEA. CDR3 length: 12 amino acids. CDR3: CSALDGNTEAFF. CDR3 coding DNA: TGCAGCGCCCTCGACGGGAACACTGAAGCTTTCTTT.

V usage is TRBV7-8 and J usage is TRBJ1-4; the D is unclear. From germline, CDR1 is SGHVS and CDR2 FQNEAQ. V dropped 3 bases and J dropped 5 bases, with 7 bases sitting between them. The CDR3 has 13 residues. The DNA of the CDR3 is TGTGCCAGCAGCTTGGGCCGAAATGAAAAACTGTTTTTT. Translated, it gives CASSLGRNEKLFF.

V usage is TRBV5-6 and J usage is TRBJ2-4; tentative D call: TRBD2 (6 bases). Trimming cost V 2 bases and J 6 bases, with 6 bases left between them. From germline, CDR1 is SGHDT and CDR2 YYEEEE. This CDR3 is built from 12 residues. The CDR3 DNA follows: TGTGCCAGCAGCTTCGGGAGAAACATTCAGTACTTC. Its translation: CASSFGRNIQYF.

The V and J genes are TRBV5-1 and TRBJ1-4; TRBD1 might be the D (5 bases). CDR3 length: 14 residues. Trimming pared 0 bases from V and 8 bases from J, leaving 11 bases between. Germline-derived CDR1 and CDR2 are SGHRS and YFSETQ. The CDR3 loop is CASSLGRGGEKLFF. The DNA for the CDR3 is TGCGCCAGCAGCTTGGGTAGGGGAGGAGAAAAACTGTTTTTT.

The chain has TRBV5-1 and TRBJ2-1; no clear D. This CDR3 has 14 amino acids. V lost 7 bases and J lost 0, with 11 bases in between. Germline assignment: CDR1 SGHRS and CDR2 YFSETQ. The CDR3 here is CASRRTSSYNEQFF. In DNA, the CDR3 is TGCGCCAGCCGGCGGACGAGCTCCTACAATGAGCAGTTCTTC.